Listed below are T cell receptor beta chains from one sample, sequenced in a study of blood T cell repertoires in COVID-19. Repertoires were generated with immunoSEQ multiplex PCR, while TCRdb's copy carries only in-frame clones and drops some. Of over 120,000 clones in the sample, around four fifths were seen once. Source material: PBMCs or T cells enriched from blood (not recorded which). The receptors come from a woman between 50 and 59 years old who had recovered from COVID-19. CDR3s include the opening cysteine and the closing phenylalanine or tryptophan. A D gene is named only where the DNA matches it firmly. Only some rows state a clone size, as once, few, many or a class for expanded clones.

CDR3 protein: CASSLATGPNYGYTF
CDR3 DNA: TGTGCCAGCAGCTTGGCGACAGGGCCTAACTATGGCTACACCTTC
D gene: TRBD1
V gene: TRBV5-6
J gene: TRBJ1-2
clone size: -

CDR3 protein: CAISESSAGGSSNQPQHF
CDR3 DNA: TGTGCCATCAGTGAGTCTTCGGCAGGGGGTTCCAGCAATCAGCCCCAGCATTTT
D gene: TRBD1
V gene: TRBV10-3
J gene: TRBJ1-5
clone size: -

CDR3 protein: CASSHMSGGDVFENTEAFF
CDR3 DNA: TGCGCCAGCAGCCATATGAGTGGGGGCGACGTCTTCGAGAACACTGAAGCTTTCTTT
D gene: -
V gene: TRBV4-1
J gene: TRBJ1-1
clone size: -

CDR3 protein: CASSLVAGSQDGYTF
CDR3 DNA: TGCGCCAGCAGCTTGGTGGCCGGATCGCAGGATGGCTACACCTTC
D gene: -
V gene: TRBV5-1
J gene: TRBJ1-2
clone size: once

CDR3 protein: CASSLVQGARGWNTEAFF
CDR3 DNA: TGTGCCAGCAGCTTGGTTCAGGGGGCGCGCGGATGGAACACTGAAGCTTTCTTT
D gene: TRBD1
V gene: TRBV5-5
J gene: TRBJ1-1
clone size: -

CDR3 protein: CANLRTLGSYEQYF
CDR3 DNA: TGTGCCAACCTAAGGACACTGGGTTCCTACGAGCAGTACTTC
D gene: -
V gene: TRBV2
J gene: TRBJ2-7
clone size: -

CDR3 protein: CASSRTGAYEQYF
CDR3 DNA: TGTGCCAGTTCGAGGACAGGGGCCTACGAGCAGTACTTC
D gene: TRBD1
V gene: TRBV27
J gene: TRBJ2-7
clone size: -

CDR3 protein: CASKPRGSGNTIYF
CDR3 DNA: TGTGCCAGTAAACCTAGGGGCTCTGGAAACACCATATATTTT
D gene: -
V gene: TRBV19
J gene: TRBJ1-3
clone size: -

CDR3 protein: CASSLTGGPTDTQYF
CDR3 DNA: TGTGCCAGCAGCTTAACGGGGGGGCCCACAGATACGCAGTATTTT
D gene: TRBD2
V gene: TRBV7-2
J gene: TRBJ2-3
clone size: -

CDR3 protein: CASSQFPGQGEKLFF
CDR3 DNA: TGTGCCAGCAGCCAATTCCCGGGACAGGGCGAAAAACTGTTTTTT
D gene: TRBD1
V gene: TRBV14
J gene: TRBJ1-4
clone size: -

CDR3 protein: CASSLDGLAKNIQYF
CDR3 DNA: TGCGCCAGCAGCTTGGACGGACTAGCCAAAAACATTCAGTACTTC
D gene: -
V gene: TRBV5-1
J gene: TRBJ2-4
clone size: many

CDR3 protein: CASSTQTSSNEQFF
CDR3 DNA: TGTGCCAGCAGTACACAAACTAGCTCCAATGAGCAGTTCTTC
D gene: -
V gene: TRBV28
J gene: TRBJ2-1
clone size: -

CDR3 protein: CASSYQGMNTEAFF
CDR3 DNA: TGTGCCAGCAGTTACCAGGGGATGAACACTGAAGCTTTCTTT
D gene: -
V gene: TRBV6-5
J gene: TRBJ1-1
clone size: -

CDR3 protein: CASSILAGGETQYF
CDR3 DNA: TGTGCCAGTAGTATTTTAGCGGGGGGTGAGACCCAGTACTTC
D gene: TRBD2
V gene: TRBV19
J gene: TRBJ2-5
clone size: -

CDR3 protein: CASRANQPQHF
CDR3 DNA: TGTGCCAGCAGGGCCAATCAGCCCCAGCATTTT
D gene: -
V gene: TRBV6-5
J gene: TRBJ1-5
clone size: -

CDR3 protein: CASSTWTRGGDTQYF
CDR3 DNA: TGTGCCAGCAGCACTTGGACTAGGGGAGGAGATACGCAGTATTTT
D gene: TRBD2
V gene: TRBV5-6
J gene: TRBJ2-3
clone size: -

CDR3 protein: CASSDEVLGGANVLTF
CDR3 DNA: TGTGCCAGCAGCGACGAGGTCCTCGGGGGGGCCAACGTCCTGACTTTC
D gene: -
V gene: TRBV11-2
J gene: TRBJ2-6
clone size: -